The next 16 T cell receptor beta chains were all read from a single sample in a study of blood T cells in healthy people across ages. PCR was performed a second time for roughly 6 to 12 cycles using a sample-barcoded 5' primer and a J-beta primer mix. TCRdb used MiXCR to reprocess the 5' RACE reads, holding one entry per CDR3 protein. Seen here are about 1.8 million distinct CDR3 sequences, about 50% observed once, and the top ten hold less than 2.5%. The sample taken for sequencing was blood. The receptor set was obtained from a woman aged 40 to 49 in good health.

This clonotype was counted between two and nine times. The CDR3 loop reads CATSPGLAGNQETQYF. As DNA, the CDR3 is TGTGCCACCAGCCCGGGACTAGCGGGGAACCAAGAGACCCAGTACTTC. The V and J genes are TRBV24-1 and TRBJ2-5, with TRBD2 matching 13 bases. CDR3 length equals 16 residues. Germline CDR1 KGHDR, CDR2 SFDVKD. After removal of 7 bases from V and 0 bases from J, the junction contained 4 bases not matched to a gene.

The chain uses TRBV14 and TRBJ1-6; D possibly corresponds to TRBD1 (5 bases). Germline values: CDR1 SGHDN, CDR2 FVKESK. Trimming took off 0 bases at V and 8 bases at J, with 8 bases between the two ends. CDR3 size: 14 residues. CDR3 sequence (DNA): TGTGCCAGCAGCCAAGATTGGGGGGATTCACCCCTCCACTTT. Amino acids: CASSQDWGDSPLHF.

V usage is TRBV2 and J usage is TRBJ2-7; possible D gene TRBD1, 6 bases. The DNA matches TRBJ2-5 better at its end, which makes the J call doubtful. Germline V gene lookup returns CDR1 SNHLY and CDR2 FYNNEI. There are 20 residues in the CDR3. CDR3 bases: TGTGCCAGCAGTTATTGGGACGCCGCGACAGGCTCGTTCGAGGGAGAGACCCAGTACTTC. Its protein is CASSYWDAATGSFEGETQYF.

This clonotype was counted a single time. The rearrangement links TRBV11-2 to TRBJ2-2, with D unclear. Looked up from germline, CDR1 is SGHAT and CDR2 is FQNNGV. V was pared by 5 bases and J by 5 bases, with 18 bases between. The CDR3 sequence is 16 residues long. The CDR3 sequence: CASSPISGRATGELFF. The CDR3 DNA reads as TGTGCCAGCAGCCCAATATCGGGCCGAGCAACCGGGGAGCTGTTTTTT.

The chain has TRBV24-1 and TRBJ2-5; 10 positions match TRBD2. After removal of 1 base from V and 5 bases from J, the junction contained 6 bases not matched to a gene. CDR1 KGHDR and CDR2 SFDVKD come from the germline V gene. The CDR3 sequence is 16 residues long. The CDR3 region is CATSDFAGTSDETQYF. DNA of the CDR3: TGTGCCACCAGTGATTTTGCCGGGACTAGCGATGAGACCCAGTACTTC.

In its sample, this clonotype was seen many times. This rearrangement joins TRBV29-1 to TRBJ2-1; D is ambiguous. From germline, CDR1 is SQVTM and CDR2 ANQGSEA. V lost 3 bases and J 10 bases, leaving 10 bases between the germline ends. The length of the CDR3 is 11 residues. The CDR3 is CSVDRDREQFF. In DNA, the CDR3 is TGCAGCGTTGACCGTGATAGGGAGCAGTTCTTC.

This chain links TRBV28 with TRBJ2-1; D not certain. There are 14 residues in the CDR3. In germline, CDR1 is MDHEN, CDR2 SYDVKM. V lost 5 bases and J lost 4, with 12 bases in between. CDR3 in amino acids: CASSANIQYNEQFF. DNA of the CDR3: TGTGCCAGCAGTGCGAACATACAGTACAATGAGCAGTTCTTC. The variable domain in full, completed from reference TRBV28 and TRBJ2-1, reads DVKVTQSSRYLVKRTGEKVFLECVQDMDHENMFWYRQDPGLGLRLIYFSYDVKMKEKGDIPEGYSVSREKKERFSLILESASTNQTSMYLCASSANIQYNEQFFGPGTRLTVL.

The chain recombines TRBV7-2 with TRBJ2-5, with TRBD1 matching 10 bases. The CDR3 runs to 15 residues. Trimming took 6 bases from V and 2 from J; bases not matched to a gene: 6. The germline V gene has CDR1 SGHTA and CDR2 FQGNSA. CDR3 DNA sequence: TGTGCCAGCAGGTTACGGACAGGGGGGCAAGAGACCCAGTACTTC. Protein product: CASRLRTGGQETQYF.

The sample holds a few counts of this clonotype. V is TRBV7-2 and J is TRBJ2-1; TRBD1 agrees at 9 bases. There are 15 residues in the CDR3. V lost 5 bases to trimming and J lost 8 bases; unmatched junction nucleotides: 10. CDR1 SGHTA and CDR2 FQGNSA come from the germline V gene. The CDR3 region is CASSTPTGGWDEQFF. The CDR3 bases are TGTGCCAGCAGCACGCCAACAGGGGGCTGGGATGAGCAGTTCTTC.

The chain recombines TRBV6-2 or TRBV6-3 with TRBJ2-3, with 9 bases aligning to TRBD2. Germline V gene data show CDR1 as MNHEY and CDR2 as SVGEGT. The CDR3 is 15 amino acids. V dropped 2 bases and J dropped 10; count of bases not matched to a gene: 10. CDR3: CASSYPGGGGRPQYF. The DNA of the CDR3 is TGTGCCAGCAGTTACCCAGGCGGGGGGGGGCGGCCGCAGTATTTT.

DNA for the CDR3: TGTGCCAGCAGCTGGGACATCTACAATGAGCAGTTCTTC. It is translated as CASSWDIYNEQFF. The V and J genes are TRBV7-8 and TRBJ2-1; a possible D gene is TRBD1 (6 bases). Germline V gene data show CDR1 as SGHVS and CDR2 as FQNEAQ. V gave up 4 bases and J gave up 3 bases, with 7 bases separating them. The CDR3 sequence is 13 residues long.

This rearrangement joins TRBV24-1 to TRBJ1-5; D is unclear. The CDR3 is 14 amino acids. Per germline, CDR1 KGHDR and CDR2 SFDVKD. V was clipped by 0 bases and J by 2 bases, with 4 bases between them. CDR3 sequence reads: CATSDLGGNQPQHF. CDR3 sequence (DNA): TGTGCCACCAGTGATTTGGGGGGCAATCAGCCCCAGCATTTT.

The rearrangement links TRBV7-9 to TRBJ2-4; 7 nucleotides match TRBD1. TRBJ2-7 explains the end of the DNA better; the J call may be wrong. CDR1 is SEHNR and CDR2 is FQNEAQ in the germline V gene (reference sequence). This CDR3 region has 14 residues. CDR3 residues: CASSPLGQFYEQYF. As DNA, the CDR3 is TGTGCCAGCAGCCCCCTGGGACAGTTCTACGAGCAGTACTTC.

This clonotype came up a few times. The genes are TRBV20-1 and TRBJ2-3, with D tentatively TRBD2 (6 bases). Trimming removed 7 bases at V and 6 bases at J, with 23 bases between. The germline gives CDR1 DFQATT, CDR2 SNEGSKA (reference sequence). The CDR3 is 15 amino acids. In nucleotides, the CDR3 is TGCAGTGGAGTTGGGGCTAGCGCGAAACGCGATACGCAGTATTTT. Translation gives CSGVGASAKRDTQYF.

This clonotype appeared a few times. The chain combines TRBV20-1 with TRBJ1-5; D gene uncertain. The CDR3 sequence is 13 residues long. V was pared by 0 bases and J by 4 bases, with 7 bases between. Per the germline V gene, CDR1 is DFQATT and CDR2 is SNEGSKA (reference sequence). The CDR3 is CSARDQGNQPQHF. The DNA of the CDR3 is TGCAGTGCTAGAGATCAAGGAAATCAGCCCCAGCATTTT.

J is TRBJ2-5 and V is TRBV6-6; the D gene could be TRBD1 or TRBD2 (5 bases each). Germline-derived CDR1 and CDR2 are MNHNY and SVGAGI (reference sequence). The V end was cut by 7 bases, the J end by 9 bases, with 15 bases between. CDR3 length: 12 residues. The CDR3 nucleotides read TGTGCCAGCACCCTAGGGGCCGGGGCCCAGTACTTC. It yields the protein CASTLGAGAQYF.